In this sample, the clone carrying this T cell receptor (beta chain) turned up once. What it recognizes is unknown. Treatment meaning: approximately 9-day PBMC culture with coronavirus spike peptide pools or control peptides (ViraFEST assay). When roughly ten days of culture had elapsed, CD4+ T cells were isolated by negative selection. This sample was taken from a study of vaccination and CD4 T cells after COVID-19. Study details: Convalescent donors were composed of six males and four females, of whom two were Hispanic. Post-COVID sampling occurred a median about 100 days after diagnosis (range 35 to 161).

General observations from the study: For SARS-CoV-2-reactive clonotypes, the median went from roughly 21 to 40, a nonsignificant increase.

With the Oncomine TCR Beta short-read assay, DNA from cultured CD4+ T cells was sequenced. TCRdb passed the PCR reads through MiXCR, listing each CDR3 protein once. Of about 15,000 distinct CDR3 sequences in the sample, about 44% were seen once. The CDR3 loop spans 13 amino acids. The V end was cut by 4 bases, the J end by 3 bases, with 10 bases between. Germline V gives CDR1 KGHSH, CDR2 LQKENI. The TCR originated in a human donor who had recovered from COVID-19. The rearrangement links TRBV18 to TRBJ2-7; D remains unclear. Sequencing was carried out using CD4+ T cells from blood, cultured in vitro. The CDR3 DNA sequence: TGTGCCAGCTCACTAGGAGACAACTACGAGCAGTACTTC. It is translated as CASSLGDNYEQYF.